Following are 9 T cell receptor beta chains from one sample sequenced in a study of blood T cell repertoires in COVID-19. Some clones are missing from TCRdb's copy, which holds only in-frame ones; the method was immunoSEQ multiplex PCR. The sample holds roughly 38,000 clones, around three quarters seen once. Sequencing was done on a sample of peripheral blood. These receptors came from a man in his 60s with active COVID-19.

This sequence joins TRBV11-2 and TRBJ2-1; tentative D call: TRBD2 (5 bases). The CDR3 has 14 amino acids. Trimming cost V 0 bases and J 8 bases, with 11 bases left between them. The germline gives CDR1 SGHAT, CDR2 FQNNGV. The CDR3 nucleotides read TGTGCCAGCAGCTTAGATTGGCTAGCTGATGAGCAGTTCTTC. This gives the protein CASSLDWLADEQFF. Using reference TRBV11-2 and TRBJ2-1 for the parts outside the CDR3, the full variable domain is EAGVAQSPRYKIIEKRQSVAFWCNPISGHATLYWYQQILGQGPKLLIQFQNNGVVDDSQLPKDRFSAERLKGVDSTLKIQPAKLEDSAVYLCASSLDWLADEQFFGPGTRLTVL.

There are a few counts of this clone. This sequence joins TRBV2 and TRBJ2-7, with D perhaps TRBD1 (5 bases). This CDR3 contains 17 residues. V lost 6 bases and J lost 0, with 21 bases in between. Per the germline V gene, CDR1 is SNHLY and CDR2 is FYNNEI. This chain's CDR3 is CASRPSRAGKGSYEQYF. CDR3 bases: TGTGCCAGCAGACCCTCCAGGGCAGGGAAGGGCTCCTACGAGCAGTACTTC.

This chain uses TRBV24-1 with TRBJ2-1, with D tentatively TRBD1 (6 bases). The germline V gene has CDR1 KGHDR and CDR2 SFDVKD. Deletions cut 9 bases from V and 5 bases from J, with 10 bases between. The CDR3 is 12 residues long. CDR3 protein: CATGTLHNEQFF. CDR3 sequence (DNA): TGTGCCACCGGGACACTCCACAATGAGCAGTTCTTC.

This chain uses TRBV28 with TRBJ2-2; D gene ambiguous. This CDR3 has 14 residues. Per the germline V gene, CDR1 is MDHEN and CDR2 is SYDVKM. V was clipped by 2 bases and J by 4 bases, with 8 bases between them. CDR3: CASSLRRVTGELFF. CDR3 bases: TGTGCCAGCAGTTTAAGACGGGTCACCGGGGAGCTGTTTTTT.

This CDR3 is CASSLGFGREGEQYF. In nucleotides, the CDR3 is TGTGCCAGCAGCTTGGGGTTCGGCAGGGAAGGCGAGCAGTACTTC. The chain carries TRBV13 and TRBJ2-7; D is possibly TRBD1 (5 bases). CDR3 length: 15 residues. Looked up from germline, CDR1 is PRHDT and CDR2 is FYEKMQ (reference sequence). Trimming removed 3 bases from V and 6 bases from J, with 18 bases in between.

The chain combines TRBV11-2 with TRBJ2-2; TRBD2 agrees at 8 bases. This CDR3 is 17 amino acids long. CDR1 is SGHAT and CDR2 is FQNNGV in the germline V gene. Germline trimming cut 5 bases from V and 3 bases from J; bases unmatched to any gene: 11. CDR3 bases: TGTGCCAGCAGCCCAGGGGCCGGGAGGGAGGACACCGGGGAGCTGTTTTTT. Its translation: CASSPGAGREDTGELFF. Combining the CDR3 with reference TRBV11-2 and TRBJ2-2 gives the whole variable domain EAGVAQSPRYKIIEKRQSVAFWCNPISGHATLYWYQQILGQGPKLLIQFQNNGVVDDSQLPKDRFSAERLKGVDSTLKIQPAKLEDSAVYLCASSPGAGREDTGELFFGEGSRLTVL.

The chain recombines TRBV15 with TRBJ1-2, with D perhaps TRBD1 (5 bases). Between the trimmed V and J ends, which lost 1 base and 8 bases, there was a span of 11 bases. This CDR3 is built from 13 residues. CDR1 and CDR2 (germline): LNHNV, YYDKDF (reference sequence). The DNA for the CDR3 is TGTGCCACCAGCAGAGTCGGGGGAGGAGGCTACACCTTC. Its translation is CATSRVGGGGYTF. The variable domain in full, with the rest retrieved from reference TRBV15 and TRBJ1-2, is DAMVIQNPRYQVTQFGKPVTLSCSQTLNHNVMYWYQQKSSQAPKLLFHYYDKDFNNEADTPDNFQSRRPNTSFCFLDIRSPGLGDTAMYLCATSRVGGGGYTFGSGTRLTVV.

For the CDR3, the DNA is TGTGCCAGCAGCTGGGGAGGTGGCTACACCTTC. Translation: CASSWGGGYTF. This chain connects TRBV6-2 or TRBV6-3 to TRBJ1-2; no clear D. The CDR3 extends over 11 amino acids. V was trimmed by 6 bases and J by 7 bases, leaving 9 bases between them. Germline lookup yields CDR1 MNHEY and CDR2 SVGEGT.

The chain is built from TRBV25-1 and TRBJ1-5; D is uncertain. Trimming removed 8 bases at V and 6 bases at J, with 11 bases between. The CDR3 has 12 amino acids. In germline, CDR1 is MGHDK, CDR2 SYGVNS. The DNA of the CDR3 is TGTGCCAGCGGGCAGGAGGGTCAGCCCCAGCATTTT. Protein: CASGQEGQPQHF.